A single sample gave rise to the 17 T cell receptor beta chains below, sequenced in a study of regulatory T cells in long-lasting Graves disease. According to the study, TCR beta libraries were built with iRepertoire HTBI primers and CDR3-region Arm-PCR. Via MiXCR, TCRdb re-called the multiplex PCR reads, giving one row per CDR3 protein. The sample includes 350,000 to 450,000 distinct CDR3 sequences, less than 30% of them seen just once. Stated time point: persistent/refractory GD, antithyroid drugs over 5 years with positive TRAb. The TCR library was made from RNA that had been extracted from PBMCs in TRIzol. The specimen comprised peripheral blood mononuclear cells (PBMCs), sampled when the disease was refractory, from a patient treated with antithyroid drugs. The origin of the receptors is a woman in her thirties or forties with Graves disease.

This clonotype has just one count. One junction end disagrees with the germline gene, perhaps due to a read error. The V gene is TRBV6-1, the J gene TRBJ2-7, with 10 positions matching TRBD1. Looked up from germline, CDR1 is MNHNS and CDR2 is SASEGT. This CDR3 comprises 15 residues. Here the CDR3 reads CVSSEGGTGASEQYF. The CDR3 coding sequence is TGTGTCAGCAGTGAAGGCGGGACAGGGGCTTCCGAGCAGTACTTC.

The gene calls are TRBV13 and TRBJ2-5; TRBD1 matches at 9 bases. The V gene's germline CDR1 is PRHDT and CDR2 FYEKMQ (reference sequence). The junction had 14 bases not matched to a gene; V was cut back by 5 bases and J by 1 base. The CDR3 has 18 amino acids. DNA of the CDR3: TGTGCCAGCAGCATCGGGACAGGGCGAGTCCCGGGCCAAGAGACCCAGTACTTC. Its translation is CASSIGTGRVPGQETQYF.

To note about this clonotype: A much bigger clone sits one base away, suggesting this may be a read error. The rearrangement joins TRBV19 to TRBJ2-2; 13 nucleotides line up with TRBD2. Germline V gives CDR1 LNHDA, CDR2 SQIVND (reference sequence). The CDR3 runs 18 residues. The CDR3 region is CVSTYVLAGGTNTGELFF. The DNA of the CDR3 is TGTGTCAGTACCTATGTACTAGCGGGAGGGACTAACACCGGGGAGCTGTTTTTT.

In its sample, this clonotype was seen a few times. This chain connects TRBV27 to TRBJ2-2, with 9 bases aligning to TRBD1. Germline V gene data show CDR1 as MNHEY and CDR2 as SMNVEV (reference sequence). The length of the CDR3 is 16 residues. V was clipped by 7 bases and J by 7 bases; unmatched bases: 13. The CDR3 region has the DNA TGTGCCAGCACCTGGCCGGGACAGGGCTCCGGCGGGGAGCTGTTTTTT. This gives the protein CASTWPGQGSGGELFF.

This clonotype came up a few times. The chain recombines TRBV7-9 with TRBJ2-7; 8 positions agree with TRBD1. After removal of 5 bases from V and 0 bases from J, the junction contained 12 bases not matched to a gene. The germline V gene has CDR1 SEHNR and CDR2 FQNEAQ (reference sequence). This CDR3 contains 17 residues. The CDR3: CASSPGRTGIISYEQYF. The DNA for the CDR3 is TGTGCCAGCAGCCCTGGAAGGACAGGGATTATCTCCTACGAGCAGTACTTC.

This rearrangement joins TRBV11-2 to TRBJ2-7, with TRBD2 identical over 9 bases. Germline V CDR1 and CDR2: SGHAT, FQNNGV. Unmatched junction bases numbered 8, after V lost 5 bases and J lost 6 bases. This CDR3 has 14 amino acids. The CDR3 nucleotides are TGTGCCAGCAGCATGATAGCGGGAGAGCCCGAGCAGTACTTC. As protein: CASSMIAGEPEQYF.

This clonotype has only a few counts. CDR3 bases: TGTGCCAGCAGCGGGGGACAGGGACTACAAGAGACCCAGTACTTC. Encoded protein: CASSGGQGLQETQYF. The chain employs TRBV2 and TRBJ2-5; 9 nucleotides align to TRBD1. V trimming: 6 bases; J trimming: 2 bases; junction bases outside the gene matches: 7. The CDR3 contains 15 residues. Germline V lookup: CDR1 SNHLY, CDR2 FYNNEI.

Only a few counts were recorded for this clonotype. CDR3 loop: CASSPKDRDRAYEQYF. The CDR3 bases are TGTGCCAGCAGCCCAAAAGACCGGGACAGGGCCTACGAGCAGTACTTC. The chain has TRBV7-9 and TRBJ2-7, with 9 nucleotides matching TRBD1. Looked up from germline, CDR1 is SEHNR and CDR2 is FQNEAQ (reference sequence). V was pared by 5 bases and J by 2 bases, with 10 bases of the junction left unmatched. This CDR3 region has 16 residues.

The V and J genes are TRBV29-1 and TRBJ2-2; D gene ambiguous. The CDR3 length is 13 residues. CDR1 is SQVTM and CDR2 is ANQGSEA in the germline V gene. V was pared by 2 bases and J by 2 bases, with 6 bases between. CDR3 nucleotides: TGCAGCGTTGAATTAGTAAACACCGGGGAGCTGTTTTTT. This encodes CSVELVNTGELFF.

This clonotype was detected ten times or more. V is TRBV28 and J is TRBJ2-2; 14 nucleotides align to TRBD2. The CDR3 totals 15 residues. With V trimmed by 6 bases and J by 7 bases, 4 bases remained unmatched. Looked up from germline, CDR1 is MDHEN and CDR2 is SYDVKM. The CDR3: CASRTSGRASGELFF. The DNA of the CDR3 is TGTGCCAGCAGGACTAGCGGGAGGGCCAGCGGGGAGCTGTTTTTT.

The J gene is TRBJ2-1, the V gene TRBV20-1; D is uncertain. Germline V gene data show CDR1 as DFQATT and CDR2 as SNEGSKA (reference sequence). The length of the CDR3 is 11 residues. Deletions cut 0 bases from V and 9 bases from J, with 6 bases between. In DNA, the CDR3 is TGCAGTGCTAGAGATTTCTTTGAGCAGTTCTTC. Its translation: CSARDFFEQFF.

The V gene is TRBV30, the J gene TRBJ1-2; no reliable D call. In germline, CDR1 is GTSNPN, CDR2 SVGIG (reference sequence). This CDR3 is built from 15 residues. Trimming took off 0 bases at V and 1 base at J, with 12 bases between the two ends. CDR3 residues: CAWSVVPLGNYGYTF. The DNA for the CDR3 is TGTGCCTGGAGTGTGGTGCCTTTGGGTAACTATGGCTACACCTTC.

In its sample, this clonotype was seen many times. V is TRBV28 and J is TRBJ1-2, with 8 bases aligning to TRBD1. The germline CDR1 and CDR2 sequences are MDHEN and SYDVKM. CDR3 length: 16 residues. The junction had 9 bases not matched to a gene; V was cut back by 2 bases and J by 4 bases. CDR3 coding DNA: TGTGCCAGCAGTTTAGACAGGGGAATCCTAAGCTATGGCTACACCTTC. Translated: CASSLDRGILSYGYTF.

This clonotype was counted once. This chain uses TRBV7-3 with TRBJ2-3, with D possibly TRBD2 on 7 matching bases. This CDR3 has 15 amino acids. Per germline, CDR1 SGHTA and CDR2 FQGTGA. V gave up 4 bases and J gave up 4 bases, with 15 bases separating them. The CDR3 DNA is TGTGCCAGCAGCTCACTGTTAGGGGGGGCAGATACGCAGTATTTT. Amino acid sequence: CASSSLLGGADTQYF.

This clonotype was observed a handful of times. V usage is TRBV20-1 and J usage is TRBJ2-7; TRBD1 agrees at 7 bases. This CDR3 is 12 amino acids long. Looked up from germline, CDR1 is DFQATT and CDR2 is SNEGSKA (reference sequence). Trimming took 6 bases from V and 6 from J; bases not matched to a gene: 8. CDR3 region: CSANRGRGEQYF. Written as DNA, the CDR3 is TGCAGTGCCAACAGGGGTCGGGGCGAGCAGTACTTC.

At least ten counts were recorded for this clonotype. The J gene is TRBJ2-5, the V gene TRBV24-1, with TRBD2 matching 11 bases. This CDR3 is 17 amino acids long. V was pared by 3 bases and J by 5 bases, with 10 bases of the junction left unmatched. CDR1 is KGHDR, CDR2 SFDVKD, per germline. The DNA of the CDR3 is TGTGCCACCAGTGATCCGTCCGGACTAGCGGGTGGGGAGACCCAGTACTTC. It translates to CATSDPSGLAGGETQYF.

The chain is built from TRBV20-1 and TRBJ2-5; the match to TRBD2 covers 7 bases. With V trimmed by 5 bases and J by 2 bases, 11 bases remained unmatched. The CDR3 covers 15 residues. In germline, CDR1 is DFQATT, CDR2 SNEGSKA (reference sequence). As DNA, the CDR3 is TGCAGTGCTCCGCCCCCGGGACTACATCAAGAGACCCAGTACTTC. Its protein is CSAPPPGLHQETQYF.